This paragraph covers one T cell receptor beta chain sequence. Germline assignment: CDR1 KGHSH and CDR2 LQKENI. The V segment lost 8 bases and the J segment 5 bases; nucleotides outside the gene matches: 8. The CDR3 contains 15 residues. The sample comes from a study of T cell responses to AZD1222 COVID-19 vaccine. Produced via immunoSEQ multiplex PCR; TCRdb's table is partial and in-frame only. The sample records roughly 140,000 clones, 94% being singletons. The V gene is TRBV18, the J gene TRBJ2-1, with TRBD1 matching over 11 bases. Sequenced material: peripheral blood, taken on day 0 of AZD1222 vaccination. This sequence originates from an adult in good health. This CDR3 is CASRPGQGADNEQFF. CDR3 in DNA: TGTGCCAGCCGCCCAGGACAGGGGGCCGACAATGAGCAGTTCTTC.